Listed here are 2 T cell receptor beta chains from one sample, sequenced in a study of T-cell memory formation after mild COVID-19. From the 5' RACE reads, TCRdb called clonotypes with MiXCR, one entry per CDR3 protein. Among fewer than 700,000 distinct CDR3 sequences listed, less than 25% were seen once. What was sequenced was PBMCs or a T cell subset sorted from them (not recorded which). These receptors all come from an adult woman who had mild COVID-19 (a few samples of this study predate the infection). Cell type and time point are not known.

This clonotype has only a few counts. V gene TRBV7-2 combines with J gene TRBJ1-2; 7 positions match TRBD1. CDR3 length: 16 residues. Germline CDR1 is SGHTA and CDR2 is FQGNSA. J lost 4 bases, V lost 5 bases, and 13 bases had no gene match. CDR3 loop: CASSRPTGTIAYGYTF. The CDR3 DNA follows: TGTGCCAGCAGCCGCCCGACAGGGACGATCGCCTATGGCTACACCTTC.

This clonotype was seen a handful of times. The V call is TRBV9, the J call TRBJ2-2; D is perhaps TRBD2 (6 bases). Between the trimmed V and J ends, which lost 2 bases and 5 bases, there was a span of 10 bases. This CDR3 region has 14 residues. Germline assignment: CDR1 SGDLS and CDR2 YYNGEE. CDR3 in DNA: TGTGCCAGCAGCGTTCAGGGAGGTACCGGGGAGCTGTTTTTT. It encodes CASSVQGGTGELFF. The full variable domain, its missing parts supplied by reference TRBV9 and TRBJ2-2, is DSGVTQTPKHLITATGQRVTLRCSPRSGDLSVYWYQQSLDQGLQFLIQYYNGEERAKGNILERFSAQQFPDLHSELNLSSLELGDSALYFCASSVQGGTGELFFGEGSRLTVL.